The next 7 T cell receptor beta chains were all read from a single sample in a study of T cell responses to AZD1222 COVID-19 vaccine. TCRdb keeps only in-frame clones here, not all; method: immunoSEQ multiplex PCR. This table has 100,000 to 150,000 clones, 80% to 90% appearing once. The material was peripheral blood, obtained on day 0 of AZD1222 vaccination. The receptors shown here come from an adult in good health.

The chain has TRBV18 and TRBJ1-5, with 10 bases that match TRBD1. The CDR3 sequence is 15 residues long. V was pared by 3 bases and J by 5 bases, with 4 bases of the junction left unmatched. The germline V gene encodes CDR1 KGHSH and CDR2 LQKENI. As DNA, the CDR3 is TGTGCCAGCTCACCCATGACAGGGGGCGATCAGCCCCAGCATTTT. This codes for CASSPMTGGDQPQHF. The variable domain in full, completed from reference TRBV18 and TRBJ1-5, reads NAGVMQNPRHLVRRRGQEARLRCSPMKGHSHVYWYRQLPEEGLKFMVYLQKENIIDESGMPKERFSAEFPKEGPSILRIQQVVRGDSAAYFCASSPMTGGDQPQHFGDGTRLSIL.

V is TRBV21-1 and J is TRBJ1-4. TRBV21-1 is classified as a pseudogene. The CDR3 is made up of 17 amino acids. The CDR3 sequence: CASSPRRGTPKDEKLFF. CDR3 sequence (DNA): TGTGCCAGCAGCCCTCGAAGAGGAACACCCAAGGATGAAAAACTGTTTTTT.

The rearrangement links TRBV5-6 to TRBJ2-4, with 7 bases matching TRBD1. J was trimmed by 6 bases and V by 4 bases; bases with no gene match: 13. The CDR3 is made up of 16 amino acids. Germline CDR1 is SGHDT and CDR2 is YYEEEE. The CDR3 nucleotides read TGTGCCAGCAGCAAGACAGGGCAGAGACGAGGAAACATTCAGTACTTC. Its translation is CASSKTGQRRGNIQYF.

This chain connects TRBV30 to TRBJ2-7; D is perhaps TRBD1 or TRBD2 (6 bases each). Trimming removed 0 bases from V and 0 bases from J, with 21 bases in between. The CDR3 spans 18 residues. Germline V CDR1 and CDR2: GTSNPN, SVGIG (reference sequence). CDR3 sequence (DNA): TGTGCCTGGAGTGTAGCGGGCGGGGACATACTTCGCTCCTACGAGCAGTACTTC. This encodes CAWSVAGGDILRSYEQYF.

The V gene is TRBV29-1, the J gene TRBJ2-1; the match to TRBD1 covers 8 bases. The trim removed 4 bases at V and 6 bases at J, leaving 5 bases unmatched. This CDR3 has 13 residues. Germline assignment: CDR1 SQVTM and CDR2 ANQGSEA. CDR3 in amino acids: CSVGVTGGNEQFF. In DNA form, the CDR3 reads TGCAGCGTTGGGGTTACAGGGGGCAATGAGCAGTTCTTC.

V and J are TRBV9 and TRBJ1-5, with D hard to call. The V end lost 0 bases, the J end lost 2 bases, and 6 bases lay between the germline ends. This CDR3 spans 14 amino acids. The germline V gene has CDR1 SGDLS and CDR2 YYNGEE. The chain's CDR3 is CASSVDSGNQPQHF. Written as DNA, the CDR3 is TGTGCCAGCAGCGTAGACAGTGGCAATCAGCCCCAGCATTTT.

The rearrangement uses TRBV9 and TRBJ2-5; D perhaps matches TRBD1 (5 bases). In germline, CDR1 is SGDLS, CDR2 YYNGEE. This CDR3 has 13 amino acids. V gave up 0 bases and J gave up 5 bases, with 8 bases separating them. The CDR3 DNA sequence: TGTGCCAGCAGCGTAGGACAGAGGGAGACCCAGTACTTC. Translated, it gives CASSVGQRETQYF.